The 6 T cell receptor beta chains presented below share a single source sample, sequenced in a study of metastatic and nonmetastatic thyroid tumors. TCRdb re-analyzed the PCR reads through MiXCR. The table includes 25,000 to 30,000 clones, less than 4% detected once. Treatment of any kind had been given to no patient before thyroid surgery. Sequencing input: blood. The receptor set was obtained from a male donor with papillary thyroid cancer or a benign thyroid nodule (not recorded which). Some clones in this sample may be carry-over from other donors' samples.

At least ten counts were recorded for this clone. This chain uses TRBV7-9 with TRBJ1-2; the D gene is possibly TRBD1 (5 bases). The V gene lost 3 bases and the J gene lost 7 bases, with 9 bases spanning the gap. The CDR3 length is 12 residues. The germline V gene encodes CDR1 SEHNR and CDR2 FQNEAQ (reference sequence). CDR3 region: CASSLRGLGYTF. The DNA of the CDR3 is TGTGCCAGCAGCTTGAGGGGACTTGGCTACACCTTC.

This clone was picked up a small number of times. The DNA for the CDR3 is TGTGCCAGCAGTTTAGCTACAGGGGCGAACACCGGGGAGCTGTTTTTT. It yields the protein CASSLATGANTGELFF. This chain joins TRBV12-3 or TRBV12-4 and TRBJ2-2; TRBD1 matches 7 bases. The CDR3 contains 16 residues. The trim removed 0 bases at V and 0 bases at J, leaving 1 base unmatched.

By sample share, this clone is medium-sized. At the DNA level, this CDR3 is encoded by other sequences in the same sample as well. The CDR3 DNA follows: TGTGCCAGCAGTTTAAAAGATGGGGGACGAGGCGGGGAGCTGTTTTTT. The encoded protein is CASSLKDGGRGGELFF. This chain uses TRBV12-3 or TRBV12-4 with TRBJ2-2; D may be TRBD1 or TRBD2 (5 bases each). CDR3 length equals 16 residues. With 2 bases removed from V and 7 bases from J, the gap between germline ends came to 17 bases.

Concerning this clone: A much larger clone differs by one base, so this may be a read error. This CDR3 is missing its conserved last phenylalanine or tryptophan, likely due to a read error. The rearrangement joins TRBV3-1 to TRBJ2-7; 8 bases fit TRBD2. The trim removed 10 bases at V and 2 bases at J, leaving 7 bases unmatched. The CDR3 length is 13 residues. Germline V gene data show CDR1 as LGHDT and CDR2 as YNNKEL (reference sequence). The CDR3 DNA is TGTGCCACAAAGAGAGCGGGAGCCTACGAGCAGTACCTC. This translates into CATKRAGAYEQYL.

This clone was found many times. CDR3 amino acids: CASSRGSPRINEQFF. The DNA of the CDR3 is TGTGCCAGCAGCCGCGGCTCACCCCGTATCAATGAGCAGTTCTTC. The chain carries TRBV3-1 and TRBJ2-1, with unresolved D. This CDR3 is built from 15 residues. Germline V gene lookup returns CDR1 LGHDT and CDR2 YNNKEL (reference sequence). V shed 4 bases and J shed 6 bases, with 16 bases lying between them.

CDR3 coding DNA: TGTGCCAGCACTCTGGATAGCAATCAGCACCAACATTTT. The encoded protein is CASTLDSNQHQHF. V usage is TRBV6-4 and J usage is TRBJ1-5; D not certain. With 7 bases removed from V and 16 bases from J, the gap between germline ends came to 23 bases. There are 13 residues in the CDR3. Germline-derived CDR1 and CDR2 are MRHNA and SNTAGT.